The clone carrying this T cell receptor (beta chain) was detected only a few times. Antigen: not known. These data belong to a study of identical twins. Study-wide points: A lower insertion count was a feature of abundant cord blood beta clonotypes, with no such feature in memory repertoires.

Trimming cost V 6 bases and J 7 bases; bases outside gene matches: 10. Germline lookup yields CDR1 SQVTM and CDR2 ANQGSEA. This CDR3 is built from 13 residues. Using its own MiXCR run on the 5' RACE reads, TCRdb lists one record per CDR3 protein. There are just over 500,000 distinct CDR3 sequences in the sample; around 20% occur only once, and approximately 0.95% lies in the top ten. This same sample was also taken into another study, of T cells expressing NK-cell markers. That publication notes: Repertoires of TCR beta were obtained from T cells sorted as CD3+CD56+NKG2C+, CD3+CD56+NKG2C- and CD3+CD56-NKG2C+.

This TCR came from a woman between 18 and 30 years old in good health. The specimen was CD4+ T cells sorted from blood. J is TRBJ2-3 and V is TRBV29-1; 7 nucleotides align to TRBD1. DNA of the CDR3: TGCAGCGTAGCGAAACAGGGGATTCATACGCAGTATTTT. Its protein product is CSVAKQGIHTQYF.